The 12 T cell receptor beta chains given below trace back to one sample, sequenced in a study of T cell repertoires in cytomegalovirus infection. TCRdb reprocessed the reads with MiXCR, giving one entry per CDR3 protein. The table lists approximately 550,000 distinct CDR3 sequences, about 15% of them singletons. Material: CD8+ T cells from PBMCs. The receptors originated from a human donor in good health (CMV status not recorded). Some clones in this sample may be carry-over from other donors' samples.

This clonotype was observed a handful of times. This chain joins TRBV4-1 and TRBJ2-4; 12 nucleotides agree with TRBD1. This CDR3 has 21 residues. Germline values: CDR1 MGHRA, CDR2 YSYEKL. V lost 0 bases to trimming and J lost 7 bases; unmatched junction nucleotides: 19. The CDR3 bases are TGCGCCAGCAGCCAAGACCTACCCATTCTTGGGACAGGGGGCGTCGGTAACATTCAGTACTTC. Translating gives CASSQDLPILGTGGVGNIQYF.

The table lists this clonotype with a few counts. The chain joins TRBV19 to TRBJ2-2, with D possibly being TRBD2 (5 bases). This CDR3 contains 16 residues. V lost 6 bases to trimming and J lost 1 base, with 15 bases between them. CDR1 is LNHDA and CDR2 is SQIVND in the germline V gene (reference sequence). The CDR3 sequence: CASRTRGAGNTGELFF. CDR3 nucleotide sequence: TGTGCCAGTAGGACCCGGGGTGCGGGGAACACCGGGGAGCTGTTTTTT.

This chain uses TRBV9 with TRBJ2-1; TRBD1 is a possible D gene (5 bases). The CDR3 is made up of 13 amino acids. V was clipped by 4 bases and J by 13 bases, with 18 bases between them. The V gene's germline CDR1 is SGDLS and CDR2 YYNGEE. CDR3 nucleotide sequence: TGTGCCAGCAGCAATAATATAAGGGGTACCCAGTTCTTC. It yields the protein CASSNNIRGTQFF.

CDR3 amino acids: CASSFPGPGELFF. CDR3 bases: TGTGCCAGCAGTTTCCCGGGCCCCGGGGAGCTGTTTTTT. The chain joins TRBV6-5 to TRBJ2-2; D is undetermined. The CDR3 consists of 13 residues. The germline V gene encodes CDR1 MNHEY and CDR2 SVGAGI. Trimming cost V 4 bases and J 6 bases, with 9 bases left between them.

This clonotype came up a few times. As DNA, the CDR3 is TGTGCCAGTCAGTGGGGGACAAGGCATAGTGGTGCTGGGGCCAACGTCCTGACTTTC. Translated, it gives CASQWGTRHSGAGANVLTF. The chain carries TRBV6-6 and TRBJ2-6, with a tentative D call TRBD1 (6 bases). This CDR3 region has 19 residues. Per germline, CDR1 MNHNY and CDR2 SVGAGI (reference sequence). V was clipped by 9 bases and J by 2 bases, with 26 bases between them.

The rearrangement links TRBV2 to TRBJ2-7; D possibly matches TRBD1 or TRBD2 (5 bases each). CDR1 and CDR2 (germline): SNHLY, FYNNEI. Trimming stripped 4 bases from V and 5 bases from J, with 9 bases between. The CDR3 extends over 12 amino acids. CDR3 in DNA: TGTGCCAGCAGTGCGGGACCCGACGAGCAGTACTTC. It codes for CASSAGPDEQYF.

V gene TRBV6-6 combines with J gene TRBJ2-7, with TRBD2 identical over 8 bases. Germline-derived CDR1 and CDR2 are MNHNY and SVGAGI (reference sequence). V was pared by 2 bases and J by 5 bases, with 2 bases of the junction left unmatched. The length of the CDR3 is 13 residues. The CDR3 DNA reads TGTGCCAGCAGTTACCGGGGGGGCGACGAGCAGTACTTC. Translated: CASSYRGGDEQYF.

This clonotype occurred many times. This chain joins TRBV7-6 and TRBJ2-5; D is undetermined. V gave up 2 bases and J gave up 1 base, with 11 bases separating them. CDR3 size: 15 residues. Germline V CDR1 and CDR2: SGHVS, FNYEAQ. The CDR3 nucleotides are TGTGCCAGCAGCTTACGGTCCTTCAGCCAAGAGACCCAGTACTTC. Protein product: CASSLRSFSQETQYF.

This clonotype was seen more than once but under ten times. The chain recombines TRBV15 with TRBJ1-2; D is unresolved. CDR1 LNHNV and CDR2 YYDKDF come from the germline V gene (reference sequence). The CDR3 spans 15 residues. Between the trimmed V and J ends, which lost 3 bases and 1 base, there was a span of 12 bases. The DNA of the CDR3 is TGTGCCACCAGCAGGCTGGACGGGTATAACTATGGCTACACCTTC. This translates into CATSRLDGYNYGYTF. Supplemented by reference TRBV15 and TRBJ1-2, the full variable domain reads DAMVIQNPRYQVTQFGKPVTLSCSQTLNHNVMYWYQQKSSQAPKLLFHYYDKDFNNEADTPDNFQSRRPNTSFCFLDIRSPGLGDTAMYLCATSRLDGYNYGYTFGSGTRLTVV.

This clonotype was found a few times. The chain is built from TRBV27 and TRBJ2-7, with D possibly TRBD1 on 6 matching bases. Deletions cut 4 bases from V and 0 bases from J, with 10 bases between. Germline V gene data show CDR1 as MNHEY and CDR2 as SMNVEV (reference sequence). The CDR3 has 14 residues. The CDR3 DNA is TGTGCCAGCAGTTCCCGACAGGCCTCCTACGAGCAGTACTTC. This gives the protein CASSSRQASYEQYF.

This clonotype was counted ten times or more. The CDR3 sequence is CSGRGLGNEKLFF. The CDR3 bases are TGCAGCGGGAGGGGGCTTGGTAATGAAAAACTGTTTTTT. V gene TRBV20-1 combines with J gene TRBJ1-4, with 7 bases matching TRBD1. Germline V gene data show CDR1 as DFQATT and CDR2 as SNEGSKA (reference sequence). The CDR3 extends over 13 amino acids.

Ten or more counts support this clonotype. This sequence joins TRBV7-8 and TRBJ1-5; a possible D gene is TRBD1 (6 bases). The CDR3 has 15 amino acids. Between the trimmed V and J ends, which lost 2 bases and 0 bases, there was a span of 8 bases. Germline V gene data show CDR1 as SGHVS and CDR2 as FQNEAQ. The CDR3 spells CASSLYRDSNQPQHF. CDR3 nucleotide sequence: TGTGCCAGCAGCTTATACAGGGATAGCAATCAGCCCCAGCATTTT.